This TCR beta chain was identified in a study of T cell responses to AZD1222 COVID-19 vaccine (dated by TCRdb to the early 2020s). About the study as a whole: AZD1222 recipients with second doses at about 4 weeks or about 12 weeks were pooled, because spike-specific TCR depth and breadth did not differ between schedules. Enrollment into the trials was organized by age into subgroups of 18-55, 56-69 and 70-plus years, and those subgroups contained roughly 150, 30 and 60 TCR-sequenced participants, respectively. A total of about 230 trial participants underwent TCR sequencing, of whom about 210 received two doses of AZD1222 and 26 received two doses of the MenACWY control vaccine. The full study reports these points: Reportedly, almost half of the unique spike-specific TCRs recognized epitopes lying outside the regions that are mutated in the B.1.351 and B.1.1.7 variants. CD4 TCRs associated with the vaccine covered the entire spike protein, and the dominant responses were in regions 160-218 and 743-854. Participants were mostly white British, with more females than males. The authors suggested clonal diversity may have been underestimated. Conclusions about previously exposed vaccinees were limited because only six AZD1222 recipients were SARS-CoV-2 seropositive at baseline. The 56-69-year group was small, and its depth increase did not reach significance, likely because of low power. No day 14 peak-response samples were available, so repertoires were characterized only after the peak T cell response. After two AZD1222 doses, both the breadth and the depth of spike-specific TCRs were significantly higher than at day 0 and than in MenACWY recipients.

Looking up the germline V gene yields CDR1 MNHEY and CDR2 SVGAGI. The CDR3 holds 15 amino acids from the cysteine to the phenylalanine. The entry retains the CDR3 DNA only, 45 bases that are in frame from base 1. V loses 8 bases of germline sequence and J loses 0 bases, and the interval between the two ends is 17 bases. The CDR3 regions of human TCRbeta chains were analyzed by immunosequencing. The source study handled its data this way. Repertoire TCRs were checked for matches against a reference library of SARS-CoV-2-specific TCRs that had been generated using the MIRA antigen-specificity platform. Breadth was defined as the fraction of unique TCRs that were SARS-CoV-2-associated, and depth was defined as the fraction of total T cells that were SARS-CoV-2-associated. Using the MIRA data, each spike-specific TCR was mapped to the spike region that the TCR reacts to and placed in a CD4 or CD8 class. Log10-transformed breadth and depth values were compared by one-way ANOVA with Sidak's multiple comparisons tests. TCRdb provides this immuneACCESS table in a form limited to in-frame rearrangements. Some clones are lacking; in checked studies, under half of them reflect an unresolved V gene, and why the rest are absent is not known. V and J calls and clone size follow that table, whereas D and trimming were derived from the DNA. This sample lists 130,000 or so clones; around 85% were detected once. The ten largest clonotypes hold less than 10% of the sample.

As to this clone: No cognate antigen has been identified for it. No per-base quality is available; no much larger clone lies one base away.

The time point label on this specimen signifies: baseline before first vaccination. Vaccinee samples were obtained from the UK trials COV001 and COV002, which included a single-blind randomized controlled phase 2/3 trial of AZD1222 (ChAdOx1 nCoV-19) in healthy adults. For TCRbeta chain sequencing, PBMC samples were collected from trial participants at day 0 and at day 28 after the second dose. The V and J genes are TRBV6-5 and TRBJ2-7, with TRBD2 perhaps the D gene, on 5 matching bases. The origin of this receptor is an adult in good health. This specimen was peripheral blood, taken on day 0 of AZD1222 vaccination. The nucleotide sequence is TGTGCCAGCTCCCCTGGTGCGGGCAGCTCCTACGAGCAGTACTTC. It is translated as CASSPGAGSSYEQYF.